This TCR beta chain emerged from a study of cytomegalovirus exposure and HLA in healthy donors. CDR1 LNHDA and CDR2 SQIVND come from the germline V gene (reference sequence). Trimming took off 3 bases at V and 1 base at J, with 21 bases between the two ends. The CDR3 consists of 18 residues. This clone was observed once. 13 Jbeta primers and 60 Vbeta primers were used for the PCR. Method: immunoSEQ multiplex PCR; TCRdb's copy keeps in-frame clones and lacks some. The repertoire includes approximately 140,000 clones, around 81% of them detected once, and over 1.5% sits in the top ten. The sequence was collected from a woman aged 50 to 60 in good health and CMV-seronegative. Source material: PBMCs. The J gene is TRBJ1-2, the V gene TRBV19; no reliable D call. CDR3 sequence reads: CASSMNLESAANNYGYTF. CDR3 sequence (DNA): TGTGCCAGTAGTATGAATCTTGAGTCGGCAGCGAATAACTATGGCTACACCTTC.